This T cell receptor (beta chain) is from a study of blood T cell repertoires in COVID-19. Assay used: immunoSEQ multiplex PCR; TCRdb lists only in-frame clones, some missing. The sample carries 270,000 or so clones, 84% recorded once. After removal of 3 bases from V and 2 bases from J, the junction contained 4 bases not matched to a gene. This CDR3 region has 14 residues. Germline CDR1 SGHDT, CDR2 YYEEEE. This sequence was found in a human donor with COVID-19, enrolled during active disease. The donor label of this sample is uncertain. Sequencing input: peripheral blood. V gene TRBV5-6 combines with J gene TRBJ2-7, with 8 positions matching TRBD1. CDR3 sequence: CASSSTGAPYEQYF. The CDR3 nucleotides read TGTGCCAGCAGCTCGACAGGGGCCCCCTACGAGCAGTACTTC.